This T cell receptor (beta chain) derives from a study of post-analysis software for immune sequencing data. General study findings and limits: Patients had higher frequencies than controls of five TRBV segments, including TRBV5-6, TRBV5-1 and TRBV20-1. Samples from a shared batch, those prepared together, strongly co-clustered by F measure. Relative to controls, patients with multiple sclerosis showed significantly lower normalized Chao1 diversity.

CDR3 length: 16 amino acids. Germline V lookup: CDR1 KGHDR, CDR2 SFDVKD. Trimming took 5 bases from V and 0 from J; bases not matched to a gene: 7. The authors incorporated unique molecular identifiers into the TCR beta cDNA libraries. MiXCR was run by TCRdb on the PCR reads, yielding one entry per CDR3 protein. The data contain around 400,000 distinct CDR3 sequences, over 30% of them singletons. This clonotype has only a few counts. Its antigen is not identified. The rearrangement links TRBV24-1 to TRBJ2-3; 7 positions agree with TRBD2. Sequenced sample: blood. This receptor was identified in a girl aged 2-10 years with multiple sclerosis. The CDR3 sequence is CATSVYSGGSTDTQYF. DNA for the CDR3: TGTGCCACCAGTGTCTACTCCGGGGGGAGCACAGATACGCAGTATTTT.